The next 17 T cell receptor beta chains were all read from a single sample in a study of blood T cell repertoires in COVID-19. Measured with immunoSEQ multiplex PCR; TCRdb has only the in-frame clones, and not every one. Among under 150,000 clones listed, 80% to 90% were seen once. The specimen sequenced was peripheral blood. Receptor source: a man older than 75 with active or convalescent COVID-19.

This chain links TRBV4-1 with TRBJ1-2; the D is unclear. CDR3 length: 14 amino acids. V was pared by 4 bases and J by 8 bases, with 17 bases between. Germline V gene data show CDR1 as MGHRA and CDR2 as YSYEKL. DNA for the CDR3: TGCGCCAGCAGCCTCCCAGCTACTAGAGGCGGCTACACCTTC. Encoded protein: CASSLPATRGGYTF.

This chain joins TRBV19 and TRBJ1-5; 8 bases fit TRBD1. Trimming at V came to 8 bases and at J to 4 bases, leaving 7 bases not matched to a gene. The CDR3 length is 14 residues. CDR1 is LNHDA and CDR2 is SQIVND in the germline V gene (reference sequence). The CDR3, as DNA: TGTGCCAGTTCCCAGGGGGCTCCGAATCAGCCCCAGCATTTT. Its protein is CASSQGAPNQPQHF.

This chain links TRBV7-2 with TRBJ1-1; 8 bases align to TRBD1. This CDR3 is 14 amino acids long. V trimming: 1 base; J trimming: 6 bases; junction bases outside the gene matches: 4. Germline V gene data show CDR1 as SGHTA and CDR2 as FQGNSA. The CDR3 loop is CASSLEGQESEAFF. CDR3 sequence (DNA): TGTGCCAGCAGCTTAGAGGGACAGGAATCTGAAGCTTTCTTT.

In its sample, this clone was seen a few times. The genes are TRBV4-2 and TRBJ2-1; no reliable D call. Trimming cost V 3 bases and J 9 bases, with 12 bases left between them. Germline values: CDR1 LGHNA, CDR2 YNFKEQ. CDR3 size: 13 residues. The CDR3 region has the DNA TGTGCCAGCAGCCAGTCCCCGCCCAGTGAGCAGTTCTTC. Its protein product is CASSQSPPSEQFF.

The chain uses TRBV7-3 and TRBJ2-3; 9 bases match TRBD1. The V gene end was trimmed by 5 bases and the J gene end by 4 bases; junction bases not matched to a gene: 7. This CDR3 region has 15 residues. The germline V gene encodes CDR1 SGHTA and CDR2 FQGTGA. In DNA form, the CDR3 reads TGTGCCAGCAGCGTAGGGGACAGGGTGGCAGATACGCAGTATTTT. Translated, it gives CASSVGDRVADTQYF.

V is TRBV11-2 and J is TRBJ2-5; D uncertain. The CDR3 consists of 14 residues. The V gene's germline CDR1 is SGHAT and CDR2 FQNNGV. The V end was cut by 4 bases, the J end by 5 bases, with 14 bases between. The CDR3 reads CASSSPRLWETQYF. In DNA, the CDR3 is TGTGCCAGCAGCTCCCCGAGGTTGTGGGAGACCCAGTACTTC.

A note on this clone: Additional DNA sequences in this sample encode the identical CDR3. The genes are TRBV7-2 and TRBJ2-3; 10 bases map to TRBD2. Germline V gene sequence: CDR1 SGHTA, CDR2 FQGNSA. This CDR3 has 15 residues. Trimming took 5 bases from V and 5 from J; bases not matched to a gene: 7. This CDR3 reads CASSPSGGAGDTQYF. The CDR3 DNA reads TGTGCCAGCAGCCCGAGCGGGGGGGCCGGAGATACGCAGTATTTT.

This chain links TRBV6-2 or TRBV6-3 with TRBJ2-7, with a tentative D call TRBD2 (6 bases). Germline loops: CDR1 MNHEY, CDR2 SVGEGT. V lost 3 bases and J 9 bases, leaving 18 bases between the germline ends. This CDR3 has 14 residues. CDR3 nucleotides: TGTGCCAGCAGTTATACCGGGACTCAAGAGGGGCAGTACTTC. Translated: CASSYTGTQEGQYF.

The chain links TRBV5-1 to TRBJ2-7; TRBD2 might be the D (6 bases). Germline V gives CDR1 SGHRS, CDR2 YFSETQ. The CDR3 runs to 15 residues. V was pared by 3 bases and J by 5 bases, with 18 bases between. CDR3 loop: CASSWRREREDEQYF. As DNA, the CDR3 is TGCGCCAGCAGCTGGAGGAGGGAAAGGGAGGACGAGCAGTACTTC.

The chain combines TRBV3-1 (or the pseudogene TRBV3-2) with TRBJ1-1, with D possibly matching TRBD1 (5 bases). Germline lookup yields CDR1 LGHDT and CDR2 YNNKEL (reference sequence). With 6 bases removed from V and 0 bases from J, the gap between germline ends came to 8 bases. CDR3 length: 13 amino acids. The chain's CDR3 is CASRTDMNTEAFF. CDR3 bases: TGTGCCAGCAGGACAGACATGAACACTGAAGCTTTCTTT.

The chain recombines TRBV6-2 or TRBV6-3 with TRBJ2-6, with 7 bases that match TRBD1. The V gene's germline CDR1 is MNHEY and CDR2 SVGEGT. V lost 5 bases to trimming and J lost 2 bases; unmatched junction nucleotides: 3. This CDR3 contains 15 residues. The CDR3, as DNA: TGTGCCAGCAGTCACAGGGGAACTGGGGCCAACGTCCTGACTTTC. Protein product: CASSHRGTGANVLTF.

V usage is TRBV5-1 and J usage is TRBJ2-7; TRBD2 agrees at 10 bases. CDR3 length: 16 residues. V lost 3 bases to trimming and J lost 2 bases; unmatched junction nucleotides: 8. Germline V CDR1 and CDR2: SGHRS, YFSETQ. The CDR3 region is CASSSISGGAAYEQYF. Here the CDR3 DNA reads TGCGCCAGCAGCTCAATAAGCGGGGGGGCCGCCTACGAGCAGTACTTC.

The V gene is TRBV12-5, the J gene TRBJ2-1; 7 nucleotides align to TRBD1. The CDR3 is 16 amino acids. Germline V CDR1 and CDR2: LGHNT, FRNRAP. The J segment lost 0 bases and the V segment lost 4 bases, leaving 6 bases of the junction unmatched. Here the CDR3 DNA reads TGTGCTAGTGGTTCACAGGGGCCTGGCTCCTACAATGAGCAGTTCTTC. Translating it yields CASGSQGPGSYNEQFF.

J is TRBJ1-2 and V is TRBV18; D is possibly TRBD1 (6 bases). CDR3 length equals 15 residues. The germline gives CDR1 KGHSH, CDR2 LQKENI. V lost 0 bases and J lost 5, with 13 bases in between. The CDR3 here is CASSPPAGAMYGYTF. The CDR3 bases are TGTGCCAGCTCACCACCGGCGGGGGCGATGTATGGCTACACCTTC.

This clone was recorded only once. The rearrangement joins TRBV19 to TRBJ2-1; 8 bases fit TRBD2. V was pared by 6 bases and J by 7 bases, with 14 bases of the junction left unmatched. The CDR3 consists of 16 residues. Germline V gene sequence: CDR1 LNHDA, CDR2 SQIVND (reference sequence). The CDR3 loop reads CASRVDGGASGNEQFF. As DNA, the CDR3 is TGTGCCAGTAGGGTCGACGGGGGGGCCTCAGGGAATGAGCAGTTCTTC.

V is TRBV5-1 and J is TRBJ2-5; 7 nucleotides match TRBD2. Germline V gene lookup returns CDR1 SGHRS and CDR2 YFSETQ. This CDR3 spans 16 amino acids. With V trimmed by 0 bases and J by 0 bases, 5 bases remained unmatched. The CDR3, as DNA: TGCGCCAGCAGCTTGGCCGGGGGGAACTACCAAGAGACCCAGTACTTC. This sequence encodes CASSLAGGNYQETQYF.

This clone came up once. The chain combines TRBV27 with TRBJ2-1; 7 bases line up with TRBD1. In germline, CDR1 is MNHEY, CDR2 SMNVEV (reference sequence). Losses at the gene ends were 7 bases for V and 0 bases for J; bases not matched to a gene: 9. CDR3 length: 16 amino acids. The CDR3 protein is CASTERGPSSYNEQFF. CDR3 sequence (DNA): TGTGCCAGCACTGAGAGGGGGCCCTCCTCCTACAATGAGCAGTTCTTC.